The clone carrying this TCR beta chain is a singleton in its sample. What it binds is unknown. The data stem from a study of T cells after posttransplantation cyclophosphamide. Regarding the study as a whole: After PTCy, TRB diversity resembled that of CNI/methotrexate controls.

Germline CDR1 SGHRS, CDR2 YFSETQ. The CDR3 covers 15 residues. Trimming at V came to 4 bases and at J to 6 bases, leaving 11 bases not matched to a gene. Repertoires were generated with immunoSEQ multiplex PCR, while TCRdb's copy carries only in-frame clones and drops some. The data contain about 66,000 clones, about 94% of them singletons. J is TRBJ1-1 and V is TRBV5-1, with TRBD1 identical over 8 bases. The clonotype was recovered from a woman aged 30 to 39 in good health and a related stem cell transplant donor. Sequencing used PBMCs. DNA for the CDR3: TGCGCCAGCAGCCAAACCGGGACAGGCGCTTCTGAAGCTTTCTTT. It yields the protein CASSQTGTGASEAFF.